This TCR beta chain was observed in a study of T cell responses to AZD1222 COVID-19 vaccine. In the case of this clone: Its specificity is not known.

The germline V gene has CDR1 SNHLY and CDR2 FYNNEI. The CDR3 sequence is 16 residues long. Trimming removed 4 bases from V and 0 bases from J; junction bases left unmatched: 5. Study-level findings and limits: Most donors were white British, females outnumbered males, and clonal diversity was possibly underestimated. Rises in breadth and depth of Spike-specific TCRs came after two AZD1222 doses.

Repertoires were generated with immunoSEQ multiplex PCR, while TCRdb's copy carries only in-frame clones and drops some. Among 83,000 or so clones listed, around 88% were seen once. The V call is TRBV2, the J call TRBJ2-2, with 7 bases aligning to TRBD1. The receptor was derived from an adult in good health. Sequenced material: peripheral blood, taken on day 0 of AZD1222 vaccination. The CDR3 DNA reads as TGTGCCAGCAGTGGCTCCGGGACAGCGAACACCGGGGAGCTGTTTTTT. Translating it yields CASSGSGTANTGELFF.